Sequencing of this T cell receptor beta chain was carried out in a study of cytomegalovirus exposure and HLA in healthy donors. The germline V gene has CDR1 SGHDT and CDR2 YYEEEE. This CDR3 has 15 amino acids. V shed 4 bases and J 4 bases; nucleotides not matched to a gene: 8. Notes on the study in general: Later work found that TCR association rates differed between HLA loci; DRB1 had the most and HLA-C the fewest. Presence/absence analyses assumed roughly uniform sequencing depth across donors, which may not hold. Looking again later, the authors saw that most CMV-associated TCR beta chains seemed HLA-restricted.

In the case of this clone: Its specificity is unknown.

It was with 60 Vbeta and 13 Jbeta primers that the PCR ran. Sequenced by immunoSEQ multiplex PCR; TCRdb stores in-frame clones only, minus some. This sample has about 150,000 clones, with roughly 66% found just once. Sequencing was done on a sample of PBMCs. The clonotype originates from a woman aged 55 to 70 in good health and CMV-seronegative. This chain joins TRBV5-6 and TRBJ1-2, with TRBD1 identical over 9 bases. As DNA, the CDR3 is TGTGCCAGCAGCAGGACAGGGGAAGTTGTCTATGGCTACACCTTC. Encoded protein: CASSRTGEVVYGYTF.